A single T cell receptor (beta chain) is shown here with its context. This sample is drawn from a study of cytomegalovirus exposure and HLA in healthy donors. Across the whole study: As released early, the data held about 85 million unique TCRs from HLA-typed donors.

Trimming shortened V by 4 bases and J by 4 bases, and 20 bases separated the two germline ends. The CDR3 runs to 17 residues. Per germline, CDR1 SGHRS and CDR2 YFSETQ. PCR involved 60 Vbeta and 13 Jbeta primers. Libraries were prepared by immunoSEQ multiplex PCR; TCRdb keeps only in-frame clonotypes and omits some of them. The table includes about 150,000 clones, over 70% detected once. This TCR came from a young woman in good health and CMV-seronegative. V usage is TRBV5-1 and J usage is TRBJ1-4; D call uncertain. Material for sequencing was PBMCs. In nucleotides, the CDR3 is TGCGCCAGCAGCCCCGGTGGGAGTGGGGAGGATAATGAAAAACTGTTTTTT. This translates into CASSPGGSGEDNEKLFF. Based on the CDR3 plus reference TRBV5-1 and TRBJ1-4, the full variable domain is KAGVTQTPRYLIKTRGQQVTLSCSPISGHRSVSWYQQTPGQGLQFLFEYFSETQRNKGNFPGRFSGRQFSNSRSEMNVSTLELGDSALYLCASSPGGSGEDNEKLFFGSGTQLSVL.